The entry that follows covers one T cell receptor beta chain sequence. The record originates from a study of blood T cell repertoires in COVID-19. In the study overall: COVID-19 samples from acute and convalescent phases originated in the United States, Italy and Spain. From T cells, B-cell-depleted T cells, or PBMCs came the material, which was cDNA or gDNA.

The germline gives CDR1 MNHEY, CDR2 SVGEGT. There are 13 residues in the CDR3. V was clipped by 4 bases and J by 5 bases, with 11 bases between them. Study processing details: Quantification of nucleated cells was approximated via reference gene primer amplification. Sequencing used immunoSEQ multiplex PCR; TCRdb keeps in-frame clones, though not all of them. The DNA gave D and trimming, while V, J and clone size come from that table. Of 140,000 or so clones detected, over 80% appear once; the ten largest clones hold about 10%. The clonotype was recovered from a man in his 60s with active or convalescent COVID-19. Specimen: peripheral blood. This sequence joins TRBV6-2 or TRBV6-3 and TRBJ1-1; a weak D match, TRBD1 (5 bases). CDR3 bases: TGTGCCAGCAGTTTAGAAGGGACTACTGAAGCTTTCTTT. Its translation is CASSLEGTTEAFF.